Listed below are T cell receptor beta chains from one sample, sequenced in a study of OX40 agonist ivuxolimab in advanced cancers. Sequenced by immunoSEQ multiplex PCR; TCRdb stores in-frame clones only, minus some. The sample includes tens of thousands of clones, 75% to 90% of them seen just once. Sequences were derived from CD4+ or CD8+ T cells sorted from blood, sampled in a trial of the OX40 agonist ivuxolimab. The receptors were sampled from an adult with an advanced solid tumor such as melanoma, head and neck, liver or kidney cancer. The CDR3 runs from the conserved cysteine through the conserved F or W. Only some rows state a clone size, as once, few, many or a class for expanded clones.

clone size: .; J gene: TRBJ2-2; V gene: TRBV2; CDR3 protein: CASSGLAVGELFF
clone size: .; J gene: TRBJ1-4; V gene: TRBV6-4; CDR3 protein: CASSVEANEKLFF
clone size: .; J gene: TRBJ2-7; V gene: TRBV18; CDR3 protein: CASSPPGTSLGYEQYF
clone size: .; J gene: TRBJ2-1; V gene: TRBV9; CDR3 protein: CASSVDILAGNNEQFF
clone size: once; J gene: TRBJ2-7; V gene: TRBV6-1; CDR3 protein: CASRHHGGYEQYF
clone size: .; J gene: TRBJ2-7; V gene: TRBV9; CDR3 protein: CASSVDGGDDEQYF
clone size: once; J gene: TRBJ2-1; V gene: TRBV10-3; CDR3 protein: CAIRPGQGLDEQFF
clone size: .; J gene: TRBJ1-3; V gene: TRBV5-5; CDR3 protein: CASSLVPAGNTIYF
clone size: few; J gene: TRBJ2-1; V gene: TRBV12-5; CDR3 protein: CASGYNEQFF
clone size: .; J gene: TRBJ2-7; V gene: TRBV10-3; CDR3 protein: CAITGDGAGLGEQYF
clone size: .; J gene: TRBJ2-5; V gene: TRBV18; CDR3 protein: CASSPVGETQYF
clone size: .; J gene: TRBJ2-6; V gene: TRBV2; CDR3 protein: CASSGGYGANVLTF
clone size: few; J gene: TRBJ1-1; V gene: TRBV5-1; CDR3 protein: CASSSTFTDTEAFF
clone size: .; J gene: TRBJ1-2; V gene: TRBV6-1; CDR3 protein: CASREPDRVGGYTF
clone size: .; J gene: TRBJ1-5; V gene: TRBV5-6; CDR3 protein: CASSLGPRFNQPQHF
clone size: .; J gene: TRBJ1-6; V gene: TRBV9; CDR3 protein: CASSPPGGNSPLHF
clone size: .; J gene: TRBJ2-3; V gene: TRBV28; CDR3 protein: CASSQGGADTQYF
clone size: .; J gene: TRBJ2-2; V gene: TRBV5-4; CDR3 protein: CASSGGLAGATNTGELFF
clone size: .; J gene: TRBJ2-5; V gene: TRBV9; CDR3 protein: CASSSGLAGIWDGETQYF
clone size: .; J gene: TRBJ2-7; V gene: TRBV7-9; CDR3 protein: CASSPTAASYEQYF
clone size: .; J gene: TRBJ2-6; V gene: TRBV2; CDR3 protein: CASSEVRSSGANVLTF
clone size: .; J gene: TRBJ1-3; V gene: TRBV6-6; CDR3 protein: CASSYSTGLARNTIYF
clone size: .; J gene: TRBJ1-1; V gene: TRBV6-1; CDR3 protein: CASSDRGRGGDTEAFF
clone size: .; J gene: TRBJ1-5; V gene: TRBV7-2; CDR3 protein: CASSPGRATNQPQHF
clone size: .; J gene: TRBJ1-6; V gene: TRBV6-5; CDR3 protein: CASSYSSVLGNSPLHF
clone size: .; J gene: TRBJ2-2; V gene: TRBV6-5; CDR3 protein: CASSYRRGTGELFF
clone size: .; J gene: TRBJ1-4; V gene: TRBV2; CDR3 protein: CASSGRGTGNEKLFF
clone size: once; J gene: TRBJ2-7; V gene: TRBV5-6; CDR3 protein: CASSSNRDYLTYEQYF
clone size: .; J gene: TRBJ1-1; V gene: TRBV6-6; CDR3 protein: CASSARDVNTEAFF
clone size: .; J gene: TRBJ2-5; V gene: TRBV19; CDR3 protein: CASTASGGTQYF
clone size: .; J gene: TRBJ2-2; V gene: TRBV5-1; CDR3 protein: CASSGQGTNTGELFF
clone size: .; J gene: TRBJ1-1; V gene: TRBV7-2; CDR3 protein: CATSPGPNTEAFF
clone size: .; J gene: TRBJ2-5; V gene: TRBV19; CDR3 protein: CASKNRGQETQYF
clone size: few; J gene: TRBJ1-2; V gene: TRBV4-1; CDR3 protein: CASSPRADYGYTF
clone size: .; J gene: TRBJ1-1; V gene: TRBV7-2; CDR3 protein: CASSQRGLAEAFF
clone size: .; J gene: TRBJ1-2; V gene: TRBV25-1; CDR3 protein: CASSEWQGEGYTF
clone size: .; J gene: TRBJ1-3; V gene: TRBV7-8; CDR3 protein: CASSFGQAGNTIYF
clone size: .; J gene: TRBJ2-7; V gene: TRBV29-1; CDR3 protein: CSVGCEQYF
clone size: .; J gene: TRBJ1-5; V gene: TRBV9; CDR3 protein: CASSAGQGLSNQPQHF
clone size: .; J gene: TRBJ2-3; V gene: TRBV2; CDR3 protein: CASWGVGETDTQYF
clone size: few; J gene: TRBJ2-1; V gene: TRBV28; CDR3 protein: CASTPGQGAYNEQFF
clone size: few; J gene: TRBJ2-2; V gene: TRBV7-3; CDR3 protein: CASSSTLGAGELFF
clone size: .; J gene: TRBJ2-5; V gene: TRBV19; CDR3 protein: CASSILGSSSGGAETQYF
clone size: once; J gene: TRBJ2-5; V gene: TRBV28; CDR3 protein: CASSLPVGQGGETQYF
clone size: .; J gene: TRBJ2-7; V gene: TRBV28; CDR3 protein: CASSFVLGTESYEQYF
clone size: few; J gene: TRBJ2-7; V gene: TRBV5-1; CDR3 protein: CASSVTLAGGSSYEQYF
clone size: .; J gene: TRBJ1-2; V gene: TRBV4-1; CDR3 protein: CASSQDRDSTTNYGYTF